The 6 T cell receptor beta chains given below trace back to one sample, sequenced in a study of T-cell memory formation after mild COVID-19. TCRdb reanalysed the 5' RACE reads using MiXCR and keeps one entry per CDR3 protein. The sample holds roughly 350,000 distinct CDR3 sequences; more than 20% are singletons and the top ten take around 12%. Sequenced sample: PBMCs or a T cell subset sorted from them (not recorded which). The receptors come from an adult woman who had mild COVID-19 (a few samples of this study predate the infection). Cell type and time point are not known.

This clonotype was counted a few times. The V and J genes are TRBV7-2 and TRBJ1-5; D unclear. The germline CDR1 and CDR2 sequences are SGHTA and FQGNSA. The CDR3 spans 13 residues. V gave up 3 bases and J gave up 4 bases, with 7 bases separating them. The CDR3 nucleotides are TGTGCCAGCAGCTTTATCCGAAATCAGCCCCAGCATTTT. It encodes CASSFIRNQPQHF.

The rearrangement links TRBV20-1 to TRBJ1-3; TRBD1 aligns across 8 bases. The CDR3 is 15 amino acids. From germline, CDR1 is DFQATT and CDR2 SNEGSKA (reference sequence). Unmatched junction bases numbered 7, after V lost 6 bases and J lost 0 bases. CDR3 loop: CSANNRGYSGNTIYF. The CDR3 DNA follows: TGCAGTGCAAATAACAGGGGGTACTCTGGAAACACCATATATTTT.

The chain joins TRBV5-1 to TRBJ1-2, with a weak D call TRBD1 (6 bases). Germline V lookup: CDR1 SGHRS, CDR2 YFSETQ. V was cut by 1 base and J by 2 bases, with 12 bases left in between. The CDR3 is 15 residues long. This CDR3 reads CASSLLQGNNYGYTF. The CDR3 nucleotides read TGCGCCAGCAGCTTGCTGCAGGGGAACAACTATGGCTACACCTTC.

There are many counts of this clonotype. The chain uses TRBV12-3 or TRBV12-4 and TRBJ2-5, with TRBD1 matching 7 bases. The junction had 8 bases not matched to a gene; V was cut back by 5 bases and J by 5 bases. CDR3 length: 14 amino acids. The CDR3 is CASSLSDRRETQYF. The CDR3 bases are TGTGCCAGCAGTCTCTCGGACAGGAGGGAGACCCAGTACTTC.

J is TRBJ2-7 and V is TRBV4-2; 14 nucleotides align to TRBD2. Germline loops: CDR1 LGHNA, CDR2 YNFKEQ. Germline trimming cut 1 base from V and 6 bases from J; bases unmatched to any gene: 5. The CDR3 has 16 residues. The CDR3 sequence: CASSQAVGTSGSEQYF. The CDR3 DNA follows: TGTGCCAGCAGCCAAGCGGTGGGGACTAGCGGGAGCGAGCAGTACTTC.

The table lists this clonotype with a few counts. The chain carries TRBV6-4 and TRBJ2-3, with no clear D. Between the trimmed V and J ends, which lost 4 bases and 5 bases, there was a span of 10 bases. Looked up from germline, CDR1 is MRHNA and CDR2 is SNTAGT. The CDR3 length is 13 residues. This chain's CDR3 is CASSVEGKDTQYF. DNA for the CDR3: TGTGCCAGCAGTGTAGAAGGGAAAGATACGCAGTATTTT.